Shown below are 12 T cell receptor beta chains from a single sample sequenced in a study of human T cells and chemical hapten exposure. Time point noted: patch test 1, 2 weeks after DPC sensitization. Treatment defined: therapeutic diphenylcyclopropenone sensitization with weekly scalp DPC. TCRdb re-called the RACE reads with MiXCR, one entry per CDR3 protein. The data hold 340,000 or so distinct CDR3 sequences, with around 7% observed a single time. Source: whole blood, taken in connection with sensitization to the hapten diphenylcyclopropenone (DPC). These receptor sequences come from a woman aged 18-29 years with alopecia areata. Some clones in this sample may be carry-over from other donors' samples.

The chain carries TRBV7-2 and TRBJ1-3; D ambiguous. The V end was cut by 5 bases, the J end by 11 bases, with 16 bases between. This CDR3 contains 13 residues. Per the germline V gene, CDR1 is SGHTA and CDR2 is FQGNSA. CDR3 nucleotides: TGTGCCAGCAGCGCGGACCGGGGAGGGCCCATATATTTT. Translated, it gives CASSADRGGPIYF.

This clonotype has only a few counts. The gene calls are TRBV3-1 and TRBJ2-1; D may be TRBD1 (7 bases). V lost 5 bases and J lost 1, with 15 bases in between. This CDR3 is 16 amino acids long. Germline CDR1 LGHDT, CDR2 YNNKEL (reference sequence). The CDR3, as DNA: TGTGCCAGCAGCACTCAGGGGGGCCAGTCCTACAATGAGCAGTTCTTC. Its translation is CASSTQGGQSYNEQFF.

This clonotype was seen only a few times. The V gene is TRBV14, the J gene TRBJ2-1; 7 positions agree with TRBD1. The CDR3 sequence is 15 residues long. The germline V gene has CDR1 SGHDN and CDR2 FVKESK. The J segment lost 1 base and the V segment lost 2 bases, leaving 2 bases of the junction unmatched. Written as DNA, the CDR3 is TGTGCCAGCAGCCAACAACAGGGGTCCTACAATGAGCAGTTCTTC. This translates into CASSQQQGSYNEQFF.

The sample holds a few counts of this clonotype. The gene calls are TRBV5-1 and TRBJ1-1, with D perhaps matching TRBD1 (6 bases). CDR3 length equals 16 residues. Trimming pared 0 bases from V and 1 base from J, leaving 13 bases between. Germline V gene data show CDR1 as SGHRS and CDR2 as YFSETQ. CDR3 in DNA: TGCGCCAGCAGCTTGGATACAGGGCGAGGGAACACTGAAGCTTTCTTT. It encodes CASSLDTGRGNTEAFF. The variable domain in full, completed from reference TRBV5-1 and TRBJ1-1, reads KAGVTQTPRYLIKTRGQQVTLSCSPISGHRSVSWYQQTPGQGLQFLFEYFSETQRNKGNFPGRFSGRQFSNSRSEMNVSTLELGDSALYLCASSLDTGRGNTEAFFGQGTRLTVV.

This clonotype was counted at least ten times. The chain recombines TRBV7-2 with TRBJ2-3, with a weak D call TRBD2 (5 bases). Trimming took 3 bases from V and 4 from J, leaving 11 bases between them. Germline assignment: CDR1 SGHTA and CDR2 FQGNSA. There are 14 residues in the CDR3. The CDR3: CASSFRELADTQYF. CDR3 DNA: TGTGCCAGCAGCTTTCGGGAATTAGCAGATACGCAGTATTTT.

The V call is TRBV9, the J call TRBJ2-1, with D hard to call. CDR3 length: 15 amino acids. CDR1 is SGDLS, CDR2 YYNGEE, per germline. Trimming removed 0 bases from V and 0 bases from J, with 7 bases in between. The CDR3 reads CASSVGLSSYNEQFF. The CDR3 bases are TGTGCCAGCAGCGTAGGACTGAGCTCCTACAATGAGCAGTTCTTC.

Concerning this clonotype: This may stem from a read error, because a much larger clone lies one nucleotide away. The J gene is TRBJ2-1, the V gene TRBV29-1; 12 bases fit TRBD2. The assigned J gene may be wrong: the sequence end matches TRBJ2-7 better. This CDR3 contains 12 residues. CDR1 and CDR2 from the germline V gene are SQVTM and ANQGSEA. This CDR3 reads CSGGLAGNEQYF. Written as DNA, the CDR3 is TGCAGCGGTGGACTAGCGGGGAATGAGCAGTACTTC.

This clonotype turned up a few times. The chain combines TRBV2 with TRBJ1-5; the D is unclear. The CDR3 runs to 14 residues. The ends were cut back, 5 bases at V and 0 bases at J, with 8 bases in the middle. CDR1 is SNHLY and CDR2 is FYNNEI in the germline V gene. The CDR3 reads CASSLDRSNQPQHF. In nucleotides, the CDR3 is TGTGCCAGCAGTCTGGACCGTAGCAATCAGCCCCAGCATTTT.

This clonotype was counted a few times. As DNA, the CDR3 is TGTGCCAGCAGCCCGGACAGGGGATTAGGTGGGCCCCAGCATTTT. This sequence encodes CASSPDRGLGGPQHF. This chain joins TRBV7-2 and TRBJ1-5, with 9 bases that match TRBD1. Trimming took 5 bases from V and 9 from J; bases not matched to a gene: 11. This CDR3 region has 15 residues. Looked up from germline, CDR1 is SGHTA and CDR2 is FQGNSA.

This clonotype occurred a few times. DNA for the CDR3: TGTGCCAGCAGTCCGGGACGGACCGAGCAGTACTTC. This sequence encodes CASSPGRTEQYF. The chain combines TRBV6-6 with TRBJ2-7, with D possibly being TRBD1 or TRBD2 (5 bases each). Trimming left V 5 bases short and J 6 bases short, with 11 bases between. Germline lookup yields CDR1 MNHNY and CDR2 SVGAGI (reference sequence). CDR3 length: 12 amino acids.

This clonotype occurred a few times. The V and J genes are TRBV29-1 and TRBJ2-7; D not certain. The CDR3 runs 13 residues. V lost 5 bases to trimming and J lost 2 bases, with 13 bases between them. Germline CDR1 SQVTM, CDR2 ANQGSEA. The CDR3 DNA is TGCAGCGTTCCTAGTTCGTCTGCCTACGAGCAGTACTTC. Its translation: CSVPSSSAYEQYF.

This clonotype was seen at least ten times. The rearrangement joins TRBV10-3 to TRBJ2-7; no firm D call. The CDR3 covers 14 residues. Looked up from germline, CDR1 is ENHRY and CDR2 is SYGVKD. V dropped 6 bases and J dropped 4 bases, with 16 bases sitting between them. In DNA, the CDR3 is TGTGCCATCAGGAACAGTGGAGTGGGGTACGAGCAGTACTTC. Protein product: CAIRNSGVGYEQYF.